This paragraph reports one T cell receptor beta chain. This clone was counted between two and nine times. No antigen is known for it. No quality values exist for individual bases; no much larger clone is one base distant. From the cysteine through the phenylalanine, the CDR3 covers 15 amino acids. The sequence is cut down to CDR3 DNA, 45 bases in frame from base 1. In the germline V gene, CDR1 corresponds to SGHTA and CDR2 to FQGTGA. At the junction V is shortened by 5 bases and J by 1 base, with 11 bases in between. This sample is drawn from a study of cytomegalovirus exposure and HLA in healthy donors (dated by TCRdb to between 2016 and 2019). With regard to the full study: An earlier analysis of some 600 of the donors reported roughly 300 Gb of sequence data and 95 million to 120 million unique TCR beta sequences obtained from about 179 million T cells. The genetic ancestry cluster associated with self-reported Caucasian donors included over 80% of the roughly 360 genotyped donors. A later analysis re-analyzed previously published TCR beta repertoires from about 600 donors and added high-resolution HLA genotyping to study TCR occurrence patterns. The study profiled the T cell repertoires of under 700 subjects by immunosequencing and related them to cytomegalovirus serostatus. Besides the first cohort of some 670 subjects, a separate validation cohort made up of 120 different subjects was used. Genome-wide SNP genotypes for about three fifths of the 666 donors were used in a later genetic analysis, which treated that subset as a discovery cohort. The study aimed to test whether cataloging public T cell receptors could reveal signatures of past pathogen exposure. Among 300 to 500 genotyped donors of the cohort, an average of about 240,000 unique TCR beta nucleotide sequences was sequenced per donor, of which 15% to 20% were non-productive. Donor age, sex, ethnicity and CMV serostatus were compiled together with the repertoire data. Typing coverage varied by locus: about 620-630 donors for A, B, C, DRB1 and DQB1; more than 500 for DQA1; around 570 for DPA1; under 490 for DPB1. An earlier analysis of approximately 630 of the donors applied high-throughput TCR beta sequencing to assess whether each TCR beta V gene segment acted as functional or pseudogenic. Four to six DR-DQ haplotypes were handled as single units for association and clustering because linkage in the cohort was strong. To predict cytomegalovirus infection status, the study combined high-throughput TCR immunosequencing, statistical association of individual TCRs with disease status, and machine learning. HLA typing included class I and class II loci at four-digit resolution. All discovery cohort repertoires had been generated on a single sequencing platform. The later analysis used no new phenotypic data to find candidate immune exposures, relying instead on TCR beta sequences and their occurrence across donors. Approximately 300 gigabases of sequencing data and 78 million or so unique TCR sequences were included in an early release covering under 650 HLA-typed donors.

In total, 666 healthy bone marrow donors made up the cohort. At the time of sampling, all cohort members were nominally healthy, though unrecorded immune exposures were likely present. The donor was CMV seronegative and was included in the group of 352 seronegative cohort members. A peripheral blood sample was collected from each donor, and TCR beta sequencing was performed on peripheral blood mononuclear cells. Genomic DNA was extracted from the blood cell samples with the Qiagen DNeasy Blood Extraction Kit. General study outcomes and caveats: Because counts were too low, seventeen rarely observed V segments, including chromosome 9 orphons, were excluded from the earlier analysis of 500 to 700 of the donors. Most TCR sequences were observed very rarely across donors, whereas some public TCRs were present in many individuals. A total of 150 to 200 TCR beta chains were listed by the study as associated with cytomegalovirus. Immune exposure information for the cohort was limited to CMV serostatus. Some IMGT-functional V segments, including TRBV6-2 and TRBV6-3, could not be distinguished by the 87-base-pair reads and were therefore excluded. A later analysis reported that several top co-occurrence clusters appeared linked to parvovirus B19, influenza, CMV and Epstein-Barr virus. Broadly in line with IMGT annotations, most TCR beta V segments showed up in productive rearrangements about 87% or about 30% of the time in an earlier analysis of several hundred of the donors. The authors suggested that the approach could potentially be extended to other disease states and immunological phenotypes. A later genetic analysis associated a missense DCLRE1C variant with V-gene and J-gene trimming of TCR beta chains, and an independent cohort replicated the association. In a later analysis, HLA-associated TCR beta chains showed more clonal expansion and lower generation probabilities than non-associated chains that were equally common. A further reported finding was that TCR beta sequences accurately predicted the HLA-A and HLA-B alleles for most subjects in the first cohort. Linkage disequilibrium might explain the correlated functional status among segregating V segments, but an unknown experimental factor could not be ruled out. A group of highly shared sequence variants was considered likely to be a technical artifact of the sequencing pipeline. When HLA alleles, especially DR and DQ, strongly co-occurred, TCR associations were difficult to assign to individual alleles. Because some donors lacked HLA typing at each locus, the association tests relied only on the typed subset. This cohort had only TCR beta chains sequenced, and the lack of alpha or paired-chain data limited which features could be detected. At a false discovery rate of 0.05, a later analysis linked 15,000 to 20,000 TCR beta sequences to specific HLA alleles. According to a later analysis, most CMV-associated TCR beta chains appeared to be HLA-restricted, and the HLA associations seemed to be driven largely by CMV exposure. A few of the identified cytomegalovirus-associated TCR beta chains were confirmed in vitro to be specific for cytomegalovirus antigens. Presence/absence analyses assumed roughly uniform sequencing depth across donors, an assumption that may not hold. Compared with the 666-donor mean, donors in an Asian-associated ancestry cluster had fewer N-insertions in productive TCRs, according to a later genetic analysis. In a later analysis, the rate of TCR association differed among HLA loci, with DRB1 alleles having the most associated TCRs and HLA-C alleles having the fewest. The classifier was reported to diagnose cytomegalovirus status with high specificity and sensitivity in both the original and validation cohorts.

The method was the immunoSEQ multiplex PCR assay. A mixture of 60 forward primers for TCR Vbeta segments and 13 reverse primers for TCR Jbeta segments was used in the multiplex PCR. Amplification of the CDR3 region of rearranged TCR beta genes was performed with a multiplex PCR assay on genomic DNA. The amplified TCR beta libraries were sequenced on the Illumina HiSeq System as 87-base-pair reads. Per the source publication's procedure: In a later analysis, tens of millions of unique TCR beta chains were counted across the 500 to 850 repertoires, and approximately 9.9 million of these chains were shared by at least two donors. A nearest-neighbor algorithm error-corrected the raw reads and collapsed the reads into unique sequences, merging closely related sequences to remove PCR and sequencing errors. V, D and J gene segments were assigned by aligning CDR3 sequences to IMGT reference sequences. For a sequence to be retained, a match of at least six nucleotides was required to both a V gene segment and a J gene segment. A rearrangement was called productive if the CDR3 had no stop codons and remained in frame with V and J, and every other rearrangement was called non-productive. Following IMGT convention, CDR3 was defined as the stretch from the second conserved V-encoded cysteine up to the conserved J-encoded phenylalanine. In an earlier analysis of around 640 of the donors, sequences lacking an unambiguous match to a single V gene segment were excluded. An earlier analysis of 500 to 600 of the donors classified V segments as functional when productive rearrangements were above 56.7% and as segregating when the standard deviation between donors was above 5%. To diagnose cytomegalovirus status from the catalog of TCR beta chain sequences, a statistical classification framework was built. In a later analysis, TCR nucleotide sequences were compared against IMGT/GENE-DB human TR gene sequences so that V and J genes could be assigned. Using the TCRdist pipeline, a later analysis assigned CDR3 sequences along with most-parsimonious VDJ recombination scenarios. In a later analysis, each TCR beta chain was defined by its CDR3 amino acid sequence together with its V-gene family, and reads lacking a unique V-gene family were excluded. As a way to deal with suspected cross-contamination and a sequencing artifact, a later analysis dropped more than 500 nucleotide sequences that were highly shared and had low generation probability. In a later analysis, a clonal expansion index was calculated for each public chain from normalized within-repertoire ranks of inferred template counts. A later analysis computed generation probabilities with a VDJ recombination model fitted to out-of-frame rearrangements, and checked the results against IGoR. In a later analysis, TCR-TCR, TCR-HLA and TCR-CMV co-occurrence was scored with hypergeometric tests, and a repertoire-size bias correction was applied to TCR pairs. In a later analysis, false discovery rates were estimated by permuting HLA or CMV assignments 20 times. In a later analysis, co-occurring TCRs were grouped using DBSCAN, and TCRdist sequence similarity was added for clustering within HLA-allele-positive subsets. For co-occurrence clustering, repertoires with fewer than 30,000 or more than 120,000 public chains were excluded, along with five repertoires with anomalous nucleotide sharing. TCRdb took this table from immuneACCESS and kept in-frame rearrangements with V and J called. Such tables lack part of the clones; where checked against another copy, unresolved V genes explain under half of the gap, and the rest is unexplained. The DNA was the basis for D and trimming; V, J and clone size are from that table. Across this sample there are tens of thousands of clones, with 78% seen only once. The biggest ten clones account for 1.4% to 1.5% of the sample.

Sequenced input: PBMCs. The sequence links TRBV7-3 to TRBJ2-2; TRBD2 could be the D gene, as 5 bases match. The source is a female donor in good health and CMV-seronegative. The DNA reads TGTGCCAGCAGCCCAACGGACTGGAACACCGGGGAGCTGTTTTTT. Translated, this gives CASSPTDWNTGELFF.